This T cell receptor (beta chain) was retrieved from a study of lymphopenia after photon versus proton radiotherapy. Study-wide results and limits: Photon-treated patients lost naive T cells and TCR diversity; proton-treated stayed stable. Post-nadir diversity loss with photons came from oligoclonal expansion, particularly CD8+ Temra cells. Better survival with proton therapy was suggested as possible, not demonstrated.

The J segment lost 4 bases and the V segment lost 8 bases, leaving 9 bases of the junction unmatched. Germline V gene data show CDR1 as SGHAT and CDR2 as FQDESV (reference sequence). There are 14 residues in the CDR3. Sequencing was performed with immunoSEQ multiplex PCR; in TCRdb, only in-frame clones are kept and a portion is missing. This repertoire shows 42,000 or so clones, about four fifths found once; its top ten account for roughly 23%. A word on this clone: Its matching antigen is unknown.

This TCR was sampled from a woman in her 70s with pancreatic cancer. This chain connects TRBV11-1 to TRBJ2-5; TRBD2 matches 8 bases. The sequencing used peripheral blood, collected from a patient treated with proton-based radiotherapy. CDR3 bases: TGTGCCAGCCGAGCGGGAGTAGTAGGAGAGACCCAGTACTTC. This encodes CASRAGVVGETQYF.